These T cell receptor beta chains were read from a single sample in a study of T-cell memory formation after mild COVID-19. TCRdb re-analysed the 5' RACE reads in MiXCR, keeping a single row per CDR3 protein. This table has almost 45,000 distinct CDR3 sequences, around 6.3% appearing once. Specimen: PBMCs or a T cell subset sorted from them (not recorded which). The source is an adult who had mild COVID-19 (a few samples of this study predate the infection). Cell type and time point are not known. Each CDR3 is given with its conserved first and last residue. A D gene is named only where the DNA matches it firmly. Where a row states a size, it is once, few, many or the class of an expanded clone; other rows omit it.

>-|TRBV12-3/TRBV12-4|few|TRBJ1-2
TGTGCCAGCAGTCCGCGAGCCAAGGGTCGGTATGGCTACACCTTC
CASSPRAKGRYGYTF
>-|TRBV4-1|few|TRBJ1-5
TGCGCCAGCAGCCAAGAAGAGTCAGTTTATAGCAATCAGCCCCAGCATTTT
CASSQEESVYSNQPQHF
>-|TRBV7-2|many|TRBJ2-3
TGTGCCAGCAGCTTAGGACAGACGCAGTATTTT
CASSLGQTQYF
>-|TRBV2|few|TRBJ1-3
TGTGCCAGCAGTGTGGAGGGGGGCTACTCTGGAAACACCATATATTTT
CASSVEGGYSGNTIYF
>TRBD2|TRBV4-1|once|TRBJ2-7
TGCGCCAGCAGCCACCGAGCGGGGGGGCCCTACGAGCAGTACTTC
CASSHRAGGPYEQYF
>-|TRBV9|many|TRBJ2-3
TGTGCCAGCAGCGTAGCATGGGATACGCAGTATTTT
CASSVAWDTQYF
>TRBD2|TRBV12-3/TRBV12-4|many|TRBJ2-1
TGTGCCAGCAGTTCACTAGCGGGAGTTCTCTACAATGAGCAGTTCTTC
CASSSLAGVLYNEQFF
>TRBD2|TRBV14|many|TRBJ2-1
TGTGCCAGCAGCCGTCAACGAGGGACTAGCGGGCTTTACAATGAGCAGTTCTTC
CASSRQRGTSGLYNEQFF
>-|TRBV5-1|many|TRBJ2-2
TGCGCCAGCAGCTTGTTGCAGGGGTCGAGGGACACCGGGGAGCTGTTTTTT
CASSLLQGSRDTGELFF
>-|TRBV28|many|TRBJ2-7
TGTGCCAGCAGTCCCCTCGGGAGCGACTACGAGCAGTACTTC
CASSPLGSDYEQYF
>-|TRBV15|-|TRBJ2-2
TGTGCCACCACTCGGTACATAGAGACCGGGGAGCTGTTTTTT
CATTRYIETGELFF
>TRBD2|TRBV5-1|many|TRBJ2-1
TGCGCCAGCAGCCAAGTACTAGCGGGGCAAGTTTACAATGAGCAGTTCTTC
CASSQVLAGQVYNEQFF
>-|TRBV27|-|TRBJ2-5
TGTGCCAGCAGTTTCTCGCGGGCGGATCAAGAGACCCAGTACTTC
CASSFSRADQETQYF
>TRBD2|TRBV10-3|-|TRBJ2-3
TGTGCCATCAGTGGGGGGGGAGGTACAGATACGCAGTATTTT
CAISGGGGTDTQYF
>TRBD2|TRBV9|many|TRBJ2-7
TGTGCCAGCAGCGTATGTTTACTAGCGGAGACCTACGAGCAGTACTTC
CASSVCLLAETYEQYF
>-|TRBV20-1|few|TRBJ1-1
TGCAGTGCTTTCGCAGGGAACACTGAAGCTTTCTTT
CSAFAGNTEAFF
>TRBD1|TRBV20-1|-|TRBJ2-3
TGCAGTGCTAGGATGGGACAGGGAGCAGATACGCAGTATTTT
CSARMGQGADTQYF
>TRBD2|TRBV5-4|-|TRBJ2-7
TGTGCCAGCAGCGGGTTGGGTGCCGGGACTAGAATCGACGAGCAGTACTTC
CASSGLGAGTRIDEQYF
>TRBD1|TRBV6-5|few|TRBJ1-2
TGTGCCAGCAGGCCCTCCGGGACAGGGGGCAGGTTTGGCTACACCTTC
CASRPSGTGGRFGYTF
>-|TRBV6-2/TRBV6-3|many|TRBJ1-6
TGTGCCAGCAGTTACCTCGGGGGCTATAATTCACCCCTCCACTTT
CASSYLGGYNSPLHF
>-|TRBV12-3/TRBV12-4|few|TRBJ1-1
TGTGCCAGCATTGCGGTTGGGGGATTGAACACTGAAGCTTTCTTT
CASIAVGGLNTEAFF
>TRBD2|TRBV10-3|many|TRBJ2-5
TGTGCCATCAGTCCGGGACTAGCGGGAGGTGAGACCCAGTACTTC
CAISPGLAGGETQYF
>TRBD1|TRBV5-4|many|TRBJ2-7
TGTGCCAGCAGCTTAGTGGACAGGACCTACGAGCAGTACTTC
CASSLVDRTYEQYF
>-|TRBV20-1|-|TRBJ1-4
TGCAGTGCTGCAATTACGGGCAGGGCTAATGAAAAACTGTTTTTT
CSAAITGRANEKLFF
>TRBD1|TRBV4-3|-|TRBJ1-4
TGCGCCAGCAGCCTTAACGGACAGGGTCGGGTGCCTAATGAAAAACTGTTTTTT
CASSLNGQGRVPNEKLFF
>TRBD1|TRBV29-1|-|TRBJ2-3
TGCAGCGTCAGACAGGGAACCTCTAGCACAGATACGCAGTATTTT
CSVRQGTSSTDTQYF
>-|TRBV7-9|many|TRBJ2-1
TGTGCCAGCAGCTTAGGACCGGGCCGGGGCTACAATGAGCAGTTCTTC
CASSLGPGRGYNEQFF
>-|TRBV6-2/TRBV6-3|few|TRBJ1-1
TGTGCCAGCAGTTATTCCTTGGGCACCAGGAACACTGAAGCTTTCTTT
CASSYSLGTRNTEAFF
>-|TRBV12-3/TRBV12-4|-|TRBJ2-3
TGTGCCAGCAGGCTACCTGGGCCGGATACGCAGTATTTT
CASRLPGPDTQYF
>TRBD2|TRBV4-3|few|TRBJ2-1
TGCGCCAGCAGCCCCCAGGTAGCGGGAGGAGGCGGTGAGCAGTTCTTC
CASSPQVAGGGGEQFF
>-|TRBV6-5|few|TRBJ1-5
TGTGCCAGCAGTCCTATTACAGACCCTGGGGGCAATCAGCCCCAGCATTTT
CASSPITDPGGNQPQHF
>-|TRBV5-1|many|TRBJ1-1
TGCGCCAGCAGCTCCAAGGCCGGCCGGGACACTGAAGCTTTCTTT
CASSSKAGRDTEAFF
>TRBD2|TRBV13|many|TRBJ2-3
TGTGCCAGCAGCCCGGAGGTGTTAGCGGGGGGCCGCACAGATACGCAGTATTTT
CASSPEVLAGGRTDTQYF
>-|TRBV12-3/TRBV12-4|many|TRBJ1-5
TGTGCCAGCAGTCCAAGGCAGGGGTCGGGCAATCAGCCCCAGCATTTT
CASSPRQGSGNQPQHF
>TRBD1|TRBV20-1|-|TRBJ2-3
TGCAGCAATCAGGGGGCGTTATCTAGCACAGATACGCAGTATTTT
CSNQGALSSTDTQYF